One sample yielded the 29 T cell receptor beta chains listed below, sequenced in a study of T cells in localized non-small cell lung cancer. Clones were sequenced by immunoSEQ multiplex PCR, and TCRdb holds only the in-frame ones, with some missing. The sample lists over 70,000 clones; 70% to 90% were seen once. This material consisted of peripheral blood, taken before any cancer treatment. These receptors all come from a male donor aged 60 or over with stage III squamous cell lung carcinoma.

The chain uses TRBV15 and TRBJ1-2, with 8 bases aligning to TRBD1. CDR1 LNHNV and CDR2 YYDKDF come from the germline V gene (reference sequence). The V and J ends lost 1 base and 5 bases, in that order; junction bases with no gene match: 3. This CDR3 is built from 14 residues. The CDR3 region is CATSRAGGLYGYTF. CDR3 nucleotide sequence: TGTGCCACCAGCAGAGCAGGGGGCCTTTATGGCTACACCTTC.

The rearrangement links TRBV30 to TRBJ1-1; D might be TRBD1 (5 bases). V lost 0 bases and J lost 1, with 12 bases in between. Per germline, CDR1 GTSNPN and CDR2 SVGIG (reference sequence). There are 15 residues in the CDR3. As DNA, the CDR3 is TGTGCCTGGAGTGTAGTGGGGGTTCCGAACACTGAAGCTTTCTTT. This translates into CAWSVVGVPNTEAFF.

This clone was found a few times. The J gene is TRBJ1-6, the V gene TRBV19; D uncertain. V shed 1 base and J shed 8 bases, with 6 bases lying between them. Germline V gives CDR1 LNHDA, CDR2 SQIVND (reference sequence). The CDR3 is 13 amino acids. CDR3 residues: CASSIVLDSPLHF. CDR3 coding DNA: TGTGCCAGTAGTATAGTTCTTGATTCACCCCTCCACTTT. The entire variable domain, with the rest obtained from reference TRBV19 and TRBJ1-6, is as follows: DGGITQSPKYLFRKEGQNVTLSCEQNLNHDAMYWYRQDPGQGLRLIYYSQIVNDFQKGDIAEGYSVSREKKESFPLTVTSAQKNPTAFYLCASSIVLDSPLHFGNGTRLTVT.

This chain joins TRBV2 and TRBJ2-1; D may be TRBD1 (6 bases). This CDR3 has 14 residues. Between the trimmed V and J ends, which lost 6 bases and 10 bases, there was a span of 19 bases. The germline gives CDR1 SNHLY, CDR2 FYNNEI. The CDR3 coding sequence is TGTGCCAGCAGCTGGGACACCGGGTCGGGAGAGCAGTTCTTC. Amino acid sequence: CASSWDTGSGEQFF.

V is TRBV29-1 and J is TRBJ2-1; the D gene is possibly TRBD1 (6 bases). V lost 7 bases and J 6 bases, leaving 13 bases between the germline ends. The CDR3 has 12 amino acids. CDR1 and CDR2 (germline): SQVTM, ANQGSEA. CDR3 nucleotides: TGCAGCGCAAAAACAGGGTCCAATGAGCAGTTCTTC. It yields the protein CSAKTGSNEQFF.

This chain uses TRBV5-1 with TRBJ2-5, with a tentative D call TRBD2 (6 bases). This CDR3 has 17 residues. CDR1 is SGHRS, CDR2 YFSETQ, per germline. The V end was cut by 3 bases, the J end by 5 bases, with 23 bases between. The CDR3: CASSSGEGGAIGETQYF. In DNA, the CDR3 is TGCGCCAGCAGCTCGGGGGAAGGCGGGGCCATTGGGGAGACCCAGTACTTC.

The rearrangement uses TRBV10-2 and TRBJ2-7; D perhaps matches TRBD2 (5 bases). Germline CDR1 and CDR2: WSHSY and SAAADI. CDR3 size: 14 residues. V was cut by 0 bases and J by 3 bases, with 9 bases left in between. DNA of the CDR3: TGCGCCAGCAGTGAGTCGGGGAGCAGCTACGAGCAGTACGTC. Translation: CASSESGSSYEQYV.

The chain uses TRBV7-9 and TRBJ2-1; maybe TRBD2 (7 bases). This CDR3 comprises 14 residues. The ends were cut back, 7 bases at V and 9 bases at J, with 19 bases in the middle. Per germline, CDR1 SEHNR and CDR2 FQNEAQ (reference sequence). CDR3 coding DNA: TGTGCCAGCAACCCAGGGTGGGGGGGCCGTGAGCAGTTCTTC. It yields the protein CASNPGWGGREQFF.

This clone has just a few counts. V is TRBV7-2 and J is TRBJ2-2, with D possibly called TRBD1 or TRBD2 (5 bases each). V gave up 2 bases and J gave up 2 bases, with 9 bases separating them. There are 15 residues in the CDR3. Germline V gene lookup returns CDR1 SGHTA and CDR2 FQGNSA. The CDR3 loop reads CASSLLRGNTGELFF. The CDR3 coding sequence is TGTGCCAGCAGCTTACTCCGGGGCAACACCGGGGAGCTGTTTTTT.

This clone was counted a single time. V gene TRBV7-2 combines with J gene TRBJ2-3; no firm D call. The CDR3 covers 12 residues. Trimming took off 3 bases at V and 8 bases at J, with 9 bases between the two ends. The germline V gene encodes CDR1 SGHTA and CDR2 FQGNSA. The CDR3 DNA sequence: TGTGCCAGCAGCTTCGAGATCGGTACGCAGTATTTT. Translating it yields CASSFEIGTQYF.

This sequence joins TRBV27 and TRBJ1-4; TRBD1 aligns across 7 bases. The germline CDR1 and CDR2 sequences are MNHEY and SMNVEV (reference sequence). The V segment lost 3 bases and the J segment 7 bases; nucleotides outside the gene matches: 8. The CDR3 sequence is 15 residues long. CDR3 region: CASSFRQGRFEKLFF. The CDR3 DNA reads as TGTGCCAGCAGTTTCAGACAGGGAAGATTTGAAAAACTGTTTTTT.

This clone was seen once. The rearrangement joins TRBV7-9 to TRBJ2-2; TRBD2 matches 9 bases. The CDR3 contains 16 residues. CDR1 SEHNR and CDR2 FQNEAQ come from the germline V gene (reference sequence). The trim removed 1 base at V and 5 bases at J, leaving 5 bases unmatched. This CDR3 reads CASSLGAGGLTGELFF. The CDR3 nucleotides read TGTGCCAGCAGCTTAGGAGCGGGGGGCCTGACCGGGGAGCTGTTTTTT.

This rearrangement joins TRBV9 to TRBJ2-2, with 10 bases aligning to TRBD2. With 3 bases clipped from V and 5 bases from J, the junction kept 10 bases outside the gene matches. CDR1 and CDR2 (germline): SGDLS, YYNGEE. The CDR3 consists of 17 residues. This CDR3 is CASSALERGGLTGELFF. The CDR3, as DNA: TGTGCCAGCAGCGCCCTGGAGCGGGGGGGCTTAACCGGGGAGCTGTTTTTT.

The V call is TRBV28, the J call TRBJ1-5, with D hard to call. CDR1 and CDR2 from the germline V gene are MDHEN and SYDVKM. V was pared by 8 bases and J by 4 bases, with 9 bases between. The CDR3 covers 12 residues. DNA of the CDR3: TGTGCCAGCCTCTCGGGGAATCAGCCCCAGCATTTT. It translates to CASLSGNQPQHF.

The chain couples TRBV7-9 to TRBJ2-2; no definite D call. Germline CDR1 is SEHNR and CDR2 is FQNEAQ (reference sequence). The V end lost 5 bases, the J end lost 7 bases, and 8 bases lay between the germline ends. The length of the CDR3 is 12 residues. CDR3 coding DNA: TGTGCCAGCAGCCTACCGATCGGGGAGCTGTTTTTT. Encoded protein: CASSLPIGELFF.

The gene calls are TRBV19 and TRBJ2-2; D may be TRBD1 (5 bases). The CDR3 has 17 residues. V was shortened by 4 bases and J by 1 base, with 16 bases between the two germline ends. Germline assignment: CDR1 LNHDA and CDR2 SQIVND (reference sequence). The chain's CDR3 is CASSNLRRQMNTGELFF. The DNA for the CDR3 is TGTGCCAGTAGTAACCTCCGGAGACAGATGAACACCGGGGAGCTGTTTTTT.

This sequence joins TRBV6-1 and TRBJ2-7; D may be TRBD1 (6 bases). Germline V lookup: CDR1 MNHNS, CDR2 SASEGT. V gave up 4 bases and J gave up 2 bases, with 12 bases separating them. CDR3 length: 14 amino acids. The CDR3 DNA reads as TGTGCCAGCAGTGTATCGACAGGACCCTACGAGCAGTACGTC. It codes for CASSVSTGPYEQYV.

V gene TRBV6-5 combines with J gene TRBJ2-1, with D possibly TRBD2 on 6 matching bases. This CDR3 has 14 residues. Looked up from germline, CDR1 is MNHEY and CDR2 is SVGAGI. Trimming removed 0 bases from V and 6 bases from J, with 9 bases in between. CDR3 region: CASSYSEGVNEQFF. The CDR3 nucleotides are TGTGCCAGCAGTTACTCGGAGGGAGTCAATGAGCAGTTCTTC.

The gene calls are TRBV5-1 and TRBJ2-3, with 8 bases lining up with TRBD1. Germline V lookup: CDR1 SGHRS, CDR2 YFSETQ. Unmatched junction bases numbered 5, after V lost 0 bases and J lost 2 bases. The CDR3 length is 16 residues. CDR3 in DNA: TGCGCCAGCAGCTTGGAGGCAGGGGGCACCACAGATACGCAGTATTTT. It encodes CASSLEAGGTTDTQYF.

This clone was seen more than once but under ten times. The chain is built from TRBV7-2 and TRBJ2-1; unclear D gene. CDR1 and CDR2 from the germline V gene are SGHTA and FQGNSA. Between the trimmed V and J ends, which lost 4 bases and 4 bases, there was a span of 14 bases. The CDR3 sequence is 15 residues long. CDR3 protein: CASSYTVGEYNEQFF. The CDR3 DNA is TGTGCCAGCAGCTACACAGTAGGAGAATACAATGAGCAGTTCTTC.

The chain couples TRBV7-9 to TRBJ1-6; D ambiguous. CDR1 SEHNR and CDR2 FQNEAQ come from the germline V gene (reference sequence). Trimming removed 3 bases from V and 8 bases from J, with 8 bases in between. The CDR3 loop spans 13 amino acids. In DNA form, the CDR3 reads TGTGCCAGCAGCTTGTGGGAAGATTCACCCCTCCACTTT. Its translation: CASSLWEDSPLHF.

V usage is TRBV2 and J usage is TRBJ2-2, with no clear D. The CDR3 is made up of 12 amino acids. Per germline, CDR1 SNHLY and CDR2 FYNNEI. Trimming cost V 2 bases and J 7 bases, with 5 bases left between them. In DNA, the CDR3 is TGTGCCAGCAGTGAAAGTTTCGGGGAGCTGTTTTTT. This gives the protein CASSESFGELFF. The variable domain in full, completed from reference TRBV2 and TRBJ2-2, reads EPEVTQTPSHQVTQMGQEVILRCVPISNHLYFYWYRQILGQKVEFLVSFYNNEISEKSEIFDDQFSVERPDGSNFTLKIRSTKLEDSAMYFCASSESFGELFFGEGSRLTVL.

The rearrangement uses TRBV6-5 and TRBJ2-2, with D possibly TRBD1 on 6 matching bases. This CDR3 contains 16 residues. Germline V lookup: CDR1 MNHEY, CDR2 SVGAGI. V was shortened by 4 bases and J by 0 bases, with 12 bases between the two germline ends. The DNA for the CDR3 is TGTGCCAGCAGTTTCCAGGGGCGATCGAACACCGGGGAGCTGTTTTTT. Amino acid sequence: CASSFQGRSNTGELFF.

The J gene is TRBJ1-2, the V gene TRBV29-1; 12 bases are a match to TRBD1. J lost 3 bases, V lost 7 bases, and 6 bases had no gene match. This CDR3 spans 14 amino acids. The germline V gene encodes CDR1 SQVTM and CDR2 ANQGSEA. The CDR3 is CSGGQGAPYYGYTF. Here the CDR3 DNA reads TGCAGCGGGGGACAGGGGGCTCCTTACTATGGCTACACCTTC.

This chain connects TRBV19 to TRBJ2-3, with D uncertain. The CDR3 has 20 amino acids. Germline-derived CDR1 and CDR2 are LNHDA and SQIVND (reference sequence). V lost 2 bases to trimming and J lost 0 bases, with 24 bases between them. The chain's CDR3 is CASSIWPVRAFLSSTDTQYF. The CDR3 region has the DNA TGTGCCAGTAGTATATGGCCCGTAAGGGCCTTCCTTTCTAGCACAGATACGCAGTATTTT.

The chain employs TRBV19 and TRBJ1-1, with D maybe TRBD1 (5 bases). Germline V lookup: CDR1 LNHDA, CDR2 SQIVND (reference sequence). The CDR3 runs to 14 residues. V lost 7 bases and J 10 bases, leaving 22 bases between the germline ends. For the CDR3, the DNA is TGTGCCAGTATCGATCTCGGGGCGCGGTCCGTAGCTTTCTTT. It encodes CASIDLGARSVAFF.

The rearrangement links TRBV7-8 to TRBJ1-5, with a tentative D call TRBD1 (5 bases). CDR3 size: 16 residues. Germline CDR1 is SGHVS and CDR2 is FQNEAQ. The V end lost 3 bases, the J end lost 2 bases, and 14 bases lay between the germline ends. CDR3 in amino acids: CASSLRGSRGNQPQHF. The CDR3 region has the DNA TGTGCCAGCAGCTTGAGGGGTTCTCGGGGCAATCAGCCCCAGCATTTT. Full variable domain (rest looked up from reference TRBV7-8 and TRBJ1-5): GAGVSQSPRYKVAKRGQDVALRCDPISGHVSLFWYQQALGQGPEFLTYFQNEAQLDKSGLPSDRFFAERPEGSVSTLKIQRTQQEDSAVYLCASSLRGSRGNQPQHFGDGTRLSIL.

This clone was seen a single time. The chain uses TRBV27 and TRBJ1-1, with D tentatively TRBD1 (6 bases). The CDR3 totals 16 residues. V shed 7 bases and J shed 2 bases, with 20 bases lying between them. Germline V CDR1 and CDR2: MNHEY, SMNVEV (reference sequence). The CDR3 DNA is TGTGCCAGCACCTCCCGCGGGTGGACAGAAAACACTGAAGCTTTCTTT. This translates into CASTSRGWTENTEAFF.

The CDR3 region has the DNA TGTGCCAGCAGCTTCGCACAGGGGTTTAATGAAAAACTGTTTTTT. This encodes CASSFAQGFNEKLFF. The rearrangement links TRBV7-2 to TRBJ1-4; 7 nucleotides match TRBD1. The J segment lost 4 bases and the V segment lost 3 bases, leaving 5 bases of the junction unmatched. The CDR3 is 15 amino acids. CDR1 and CDR2 from the germline V gene are SGHTA and FQGNSA.